Below are 4 T cell receptor beta chains sequenced from a single sample in a study of blood T cell repertoires in COVID-19 (dated by TCRdb to about 2020). Library preparation employed the immunoSEQ multiplex PCR assay. The clones in this table, taken by TCRdb from immuneACCESS, are in-frame only. Not every clone is retained; where verified, under half of the shortfall comes from an unresolved V gene, and the cause of the rest is unknown. This sample comprises roughly 60,000 clones, around 87% of them detected only once. The ten largest account for roughly 6.7% of the sample. The sequencing input was peripheral blood. The origin of the receptors is a human donor with active COVID-19. The donor label of this sample is uncertain.

V and J are TRBV2 and TRBJ2-1; possible D gene TRBD1, 6 bases. Deletions cut 5 bases from V and 9 bases from J, with 14 bases between. This CDR3 is 13 amino acids long. Germline assignment: CDR1 SNHLY and CDR2 FYNNEI. This CDR3 is CASSYRERGEQFF. In nucleotides, the CDR3 is TGTGCCAGCAGTTACAGGGAAAGAGGTGAGCAGTTCTTC.

This chain uses TRBV21-1 with TRBJ1-4. TRBV21-1 is listed as a pseudogene. CDR3 length: 16 amino acids. CDR3 nucleotides: TGTGCCAGCAGCTCTCCGGTCGCCGGGAGGGGTGAAAAACTGTTTTTT. Translation gives CASSSPVAGRGEKLFF.

V is TRBV28 and J is TRBJ2-5; D perhaps matches TRBD2 (5 bases). CDR3 length equals 15 residues. The V gene's germline CDR1 is MDHEN and CDR2 SYDVKM. The V end was cut by 2 bases, the J end by 1 base, with 11 bases between. CDR3 DNA sequence: TGTGCCAGCAGTTTACCTAAGGACTCCCAAGAGACCCAGTACTTC. This sequence encodes CASSLPKDSQETQYF.

CDR3 nucleotides: TGTGCCAGCAGGCCCACAGGGGCCGGGGAGCTGTTTTTT. Translating it yields CASRPTGAGELFF. V and J are TRBV6-5 and TRBJ2-2; 7 bases line up with TRBD1. The germline V gene encodes CDR1 MNHEY and CDR2 SVGAGI. V dropped 6 bases and J dropped 6; count of bases not matched to a gene: 4. This CDR3 comprises 13 residues.